The rows below give T cell receptor beta chains drawn from one sample of a study of blood T cell repertoires in COVID-19. Sequenced by immunoSEQ multiplex PCR; TCRdb stores in-frame clones only, minus some. Of about 26,000 clones listed, around 92% are singletons. Sequencing was performed on peripheral blood. These receptors were taken from a human donor in a cohort sampled during active COVID-19. Both conserved end residues are part of each CDR3. Each record gives: clone size, V gene, J gene, D gene, CDR3 DNA, CDR3 protein. The D gene is left open where the match is weak. Size is omitted from some rows. Given values are once, few, many or a class for expanded clones.

clone_size: -
v_call: TRBV6-5
j_call: TRBJ2-1
d_call: TRBD1
cdr3_nt: TGTGCCAGCAGTTCGACGGGGACAGGGAACTACAATGAGCAGTTCTTC
cdr3_aa: CASSSTGTGNYNEQFF

clone_size: -
v_call: TRBV2
j_call: TRBJ2-3
d_call: -
cdr3_nt: TGTGCCAGCAGGGAGGGTTTACCAACGGATACGCAGTATTTT
cdr3_aa: CASREGLPTDTQYF

clone_size: -
v_call: TRBV7-4
j_call: TRBJ2-7
d_call: -
cdr3_nt: TGTGCCAGCAGCCCTCTAGGTGACGCCTCCTACGAGCAGTACTTC
cdr3_aa: CASSPLGDASYEQYF

clone_size: -
v_call: TRBV28
j_call: TRBJ1-1
d_call: TRBD1
cdr3_nt: TGTGCCAGCCTGACAGGGGGCGCAGGTAGCACTGAAGCTTTCTTT
cdr3_aa: CASLTGGAGSTEAFF

clone_size: -
v_call: TRBV24-1
j_call: TRBJ2-1
d_call: -
cdr3_nt: TGTGCCACCAATTCAGGGTCCTACAATGAGCAGTTCTTC
cdr3_aa: CATNSGSYNEQFF

clone_size: -
v_call: TRBV6-5
j_call: TRBJ2-7
d_call: -
cdr3_nt: TGTGCCAGCAGTTATAGGACAGAACCAGCCGAGCAGTACTTC
cdr3_aa: CASSYRTEPAEQYF

clone_size: -
v_call: TRBV5-1
j_call: TRBJ1-6
d_call: -
cdr3_nt: TGCGCCAGCAGCTTGGTGCGGGGGAATTCACCCCTCCACTTT
cdr3_aa: CASSLVRGNSPLHF

clone_size: -
v_call: TRBV19
j_call: TRBJ2-7
d_call: -
cdr3_nt: TGTGCCAGTAGTGTTACAGGTAGAGGCGACGAGCAGTACTTC
cdr3_aa: CASSVTGRGDEQYF

clone_size: -
v_call: TRBV7-2
j_call: TRBJ1-3
d_call: TRBD1
cdr3_nt: TGTGCCAGCAGCTTACGGACAGGGCCCGGAAACACCATATATTTT
cdr3_aa: CASSLRTGPGNTIYF

clone_size: -
v_call: TRBV6-5
j_call: TRBJ1-2
d_call: -
cdr3_nt: TGTGCCAGCAGGGGAGCTAACTATGGCTACACCTTC
cdr3_aa: CASRGANYGYTF

clone_size: -
v_call: TRBV2
j_call: TRBJ2-5
d_call: TRBD2
cdr3_nt: TGTGCCAGCACTCGTTGGACTAGCGGGGCAGAGACCCAGTACTTC
cdr3_aa: CASTRWTSGAETQYF

clone_size: -
v_call: TRBV29-1
j_call: TRBJ1-3
d_call: TRBD1
cdr3_nt: TGCAGCGTGGGACAGGGGGGATCAGGAAACACCATATATTTT
cdr3_aa: CSVGQGGSGNTIYF

clone_size: -
v_call: TRBV5-1
j_call: TRBJ1-1
d_call: -
cdr3_nt: TGCGCCAGCAGCTTGGGTCAGGGGCCCACTGAAGCTTTCTTT
cdr3_aa: CASSLGQGPTEAFF

clone_size: medium-sized
v_call: TRBV5-4
j_call: TRBJ1-4
d_call: TRBD1
cdr3_nt: TGTGCCAGCAGCTTGGGTATACAGGGGAAGGACGAAAAACTGTTTTTT
cdr3_aa: CASSLGIQGKDEKLFF

clone_size: once
v_call: TRBV21-1
j_call: TRBJ2-6
d_call: -
cdr3_nt: TGTGCCAGCAGCACAAGAGACAGAACATCTGGGGCCAACGTCCTGACTTTC
cdr3_aa: CASSTRDRTSGANVLTF

clone_size: -
v_call: TRBV6-6
j_call: TRBJ1-1
d_call: -
cdr3_nt: TGTGCCAGCATCAAACCGACAGATCCCAACACTGAAGCTTTCTTT
cdr3_aa: CASIKPTDPNTEAFF

clone_size: -
v_call: TRBV7-8
j_call: TRBJ2-3
d_call: TRBD1
cdr3_nt: TGTGCCAGCAGCTTCCAGGGGGCTAGGACAGATACGCAGTATTTT
cdr3_aa: CASSFQGARTDTQYF